A selection of T cell receptor beta chains follows, all from one sample in a study of blood T cell repertoires in COVID-19. Clones were sequenced by immunoSEQ multiplex PCR, and TCRdb holds only the in-frame ones, with some missing. The data contain roughly 220,000 clones, around 82% of them seen just once; the ten biggest clones take up around 2.7%. The sequenced sample consisted of peripheral blood. These receptors all stem from a woman between 25 and 40 years old who had recovered from COVID-19. CDR3s include the opening cysteine and the closing phenylalanine or tryptophan. A D gene is named only where the DNA matches it firmly.

>TRBV3-1/TRBV3-2|TRBJ1-2|.
CASSPSGREGSYGYTF
TGTGCCAGCAGCCCGTCGGGAAGGGAAGGGAGCTATGGCTACACCTTC
>TRBV7-2|TRBJ1-5|.
CASSLYGAYSNQPQHF
TGTGCCAGCAGCCTTTACGGAGCTTATAGCAATCAGCCCCAGCATTTT
>TRBV19|TRBJ1-3|.
CASHPQFSGNTIYF
TGTGCCAGCCACCCCCAGTTTTCTGGAAACACCATATATTTT
>TRBV29-1|TRBJ2-3|.
CSVKRGGSTDTQYF
TGCAGCGTTAAACGTGGCGGGAGCACAGATACGCAGTATTTT
>TRBV5-4|TRBJ2-1|TRBD2
CASSWGLADDNEQFF
TGTGCCAGCAGCTGGGGACTAGCCGATGACAATGAGCAGTTCTTC
>TRBV10-3|TRBJ1-5|TRBD1
CAISPDRGVMEPQHF
TGTGCCATCAGTCCGGACAGGGGGGTAATGGAGCCCCAGCATTTT
>TRBV7-9|TRBJ1-3|.
CASSLTGTGNTIYF
TGTGCCAGCAGCCTAACAGGGACTGGAAACACCATATATTTT
>TRBV27|TRBJ1-5|.
CASSFRSQHF
TGTGCCAGCAGTTTTCGTTCCCAGCATTTT
>TRBV27|TRBJ2-3|TRBD2
CASRTTSGRALGTDTQYF
TGTGCCAGCAGAACCACTAGCGGGAGGGCCCTTGGAACAGATACGCAGTATTTT
>TRBV6-2/TRBV6-3|TRBJ1-1|.
CASSYRTDTEAFF
TGTGCCAGCAGTTACCGGACAGACACTGAAGCTTTCTTT